The clone carrying this T cell receptor beta chain was found a few times. This sample is drawn from a study of T-cell reconstitution after alpha-beta-depleted transplantation in children. CDR1 and CDR2 (germline): SGHRS, YFSETQ. The V end was cut by 3 bases, the J end by 7 bases, with 11 bases between. The CDR3 runs to 13 residues. Unique molecular identifiers were used in preparing the TCRbeta library. MiXCR, run by TCRdb on the PCR reads, gives a single entry per CDR3 protein. The sample holds roughly 490,000 distinct CDR3 sequences, about an eighth seen once. The TCR was taken from a female patient aged 2 to 10 who had a stem cell transplant for aplastic anemia, so the T cells may come from the graft donor. The J gene is TRBJ2-1, the V gene TRBV5-1, with D perhaps TRBD2 (5 bases). The sample consisted of PBMCs, mostly from graft donor cells, taken 180 days after TCRalphabeta/CD19-depleted stem cell transplant. Here the CDR3 DNA reads TGCGCCAGCAGCTGGAGTGGAGGAAATGAGCAGTTCTTC. Its translation is CASSWSGGNEQFF. Complete variable domain (other parts from reference TRBV5-1 and TRBJ2-1): KAGVTQTPRYLIKTRGQQVTLSCSPISGHRSVSWYQQTPGQGLQFLFEYFSETQRNKGNFPGRFSGRQFSNSRSEMNVSTLELGDSALYLCASSWSGGNEQFFGPGTRLTVL.